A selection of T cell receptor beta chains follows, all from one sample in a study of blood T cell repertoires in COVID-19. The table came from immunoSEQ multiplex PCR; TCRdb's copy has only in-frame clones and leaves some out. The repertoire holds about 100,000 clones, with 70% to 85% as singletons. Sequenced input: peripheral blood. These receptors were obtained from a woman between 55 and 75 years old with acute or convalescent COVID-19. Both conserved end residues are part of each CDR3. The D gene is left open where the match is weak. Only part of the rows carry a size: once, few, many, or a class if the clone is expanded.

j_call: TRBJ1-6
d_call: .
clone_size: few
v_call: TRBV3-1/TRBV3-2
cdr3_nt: TGTGCCAGCAGCCTTTACGTGGGGCGCAGCCATAATTCACCCCTCCACTTT
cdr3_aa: CASSLYVGRSHNSPLHF

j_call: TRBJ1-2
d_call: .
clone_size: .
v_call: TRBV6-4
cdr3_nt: TGTGCCAGCAGATATGACACCGCTGCCAATGGCTACACCTTC
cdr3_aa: CASRYDTAANGYTF

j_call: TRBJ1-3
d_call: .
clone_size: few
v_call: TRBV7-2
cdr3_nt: TGTGCCAGCAGCTTTTCCCGGACAGATAATGGAAACACCATATATTTT
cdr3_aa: CASSFSRTDNGNTIYF

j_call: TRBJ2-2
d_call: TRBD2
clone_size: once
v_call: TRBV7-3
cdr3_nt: TGTGCCAGCAGCTATACTCTAGCGGACACCGGGGAGCTGTTTTTT
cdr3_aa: CASSYTLADTGELFF

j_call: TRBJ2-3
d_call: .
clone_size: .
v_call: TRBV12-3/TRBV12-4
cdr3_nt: TGTGCCAGCAGCTTGGGCAGCACAGATACGCAGTATTTT
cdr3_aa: CASSLGSTDTQYF

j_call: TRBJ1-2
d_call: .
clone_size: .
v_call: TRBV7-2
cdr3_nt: TGTGCCAGCAGCTTACTGCCGGAGAACGGCTACACCTTC
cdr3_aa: CASSLLPENGYTF

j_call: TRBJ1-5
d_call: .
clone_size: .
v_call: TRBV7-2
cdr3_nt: TGTGCCAGCAGCTCCGTTTCAGGGGACCAGCCCCAGCATTTT
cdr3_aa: CASSSVSGDQPQHF

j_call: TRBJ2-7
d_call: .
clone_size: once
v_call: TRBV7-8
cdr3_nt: TGTGCCAGCAGCTTCAACAGGGGAGGCGGAGAGCAGTACTTC
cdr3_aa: CASSFNRGGGEQYF

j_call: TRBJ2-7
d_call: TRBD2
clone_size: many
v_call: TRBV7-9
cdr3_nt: TGTGCCAGCAGCTCCCAAACGACTAGCGGGGTTGAGCAGTACTTC
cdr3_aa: CASSSQTTSGVEQYF

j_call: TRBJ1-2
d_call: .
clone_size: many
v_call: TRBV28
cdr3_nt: TGTGCCAGCAGGCTTCCCTCTACAGGGAACTATGGCTACACCTTC
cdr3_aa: CASRLPSTGNYGYTF

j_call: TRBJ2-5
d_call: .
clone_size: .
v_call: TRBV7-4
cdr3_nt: TGTGCCAGCAGCCCCGGGATGTGGAAGGCGGTTAGAGAGACCCAGTACTTC
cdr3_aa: CASSPGMWKAVRETQYF

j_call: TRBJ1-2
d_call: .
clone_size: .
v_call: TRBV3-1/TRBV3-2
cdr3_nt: TGTGCCAGCAGCCAAATCGGGGGGAGGGGCTACACCTTC
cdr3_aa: CASSQIGGRGYTF

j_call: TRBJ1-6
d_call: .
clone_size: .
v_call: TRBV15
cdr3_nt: TGTGCCACCAGCACGGGAGTCCCACCCCTCCACTTT
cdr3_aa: CATSTGVPPLHF

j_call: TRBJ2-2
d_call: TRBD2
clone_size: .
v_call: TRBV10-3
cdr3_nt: TGTGCCATCAGTGAGCCACTAGCGGGGGGAAACACCGGGGAGCTGTTTTTT
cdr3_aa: CAISEPLAGGNTGELFF

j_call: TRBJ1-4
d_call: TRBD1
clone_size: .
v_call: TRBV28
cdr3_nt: TGTGCCACCCTGGACAGGGCGGATGAAAAACTGTTTTTT
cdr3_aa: CATLDRADEKLFF

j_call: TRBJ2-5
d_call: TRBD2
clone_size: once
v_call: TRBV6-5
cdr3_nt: TGTGCCAGCAGTTACGTACGTAGCGGGGGGGAAGAGACCCAGTACTTC
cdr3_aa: CASSYVRSGGEETQYF

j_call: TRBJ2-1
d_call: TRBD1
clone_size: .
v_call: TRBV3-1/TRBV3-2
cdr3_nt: TGTGCCAGCAGCCAAACAGGGGGCGCTTGGAATGAGCAGTTCTTC
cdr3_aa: CASSQTGGAWNEQFF

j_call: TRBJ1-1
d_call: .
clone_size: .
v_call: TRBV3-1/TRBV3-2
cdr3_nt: TGTGCCAGCAGCCAAGACTTTGGAGGGGCGCGCACTGAAGCTTTCTTT
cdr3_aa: CASSQDFGGARTEAFF

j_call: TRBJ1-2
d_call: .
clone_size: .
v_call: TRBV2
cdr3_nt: TGTGCCAGCAAGGAGCAAACTTCCTCTAACTATGGCTACACCTTC
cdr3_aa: CASKEQTSSNYGYTF

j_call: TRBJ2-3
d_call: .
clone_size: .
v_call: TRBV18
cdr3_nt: TGTGCCAGCTCGAGGAATGGGGGGTCAGATACGCAGTATTTT
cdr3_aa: CASSRNGGSDTQYF

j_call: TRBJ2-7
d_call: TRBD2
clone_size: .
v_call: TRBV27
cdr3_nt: TGTGCCAGCAGTGACGGGGGGGGATCCTACGAGCAGTACTTC
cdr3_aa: CASSDGGGSYEQYF

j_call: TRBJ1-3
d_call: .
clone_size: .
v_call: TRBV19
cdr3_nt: TGTGCCAGTAGCCCCCCCGCGGTCTGGGTGTCTGGAAACACCATATATTTT
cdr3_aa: CASSPPAVWVSGNTIYF

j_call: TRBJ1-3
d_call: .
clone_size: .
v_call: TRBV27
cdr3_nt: TGTGCCAGCAGTCCCCGCCCGACAGATTTCTCTGGAAACACCATATATTTT
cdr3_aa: CASSPRPTDFSGNTIYF

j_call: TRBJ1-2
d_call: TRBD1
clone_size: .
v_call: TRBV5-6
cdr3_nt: TGTGCCAGCAGCAGTGGGGGACAGGACTATGGCTACACCTTC
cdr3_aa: CASSSGGQDYGYTF

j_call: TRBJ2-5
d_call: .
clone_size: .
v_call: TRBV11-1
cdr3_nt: TGTGCCAGCAGCTCCCGTTTCGGGGAGACCCAGTACTTC
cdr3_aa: CASSSRFGETQYF

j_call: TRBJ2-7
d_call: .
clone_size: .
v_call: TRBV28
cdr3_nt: TGTGCCAGCAGCCCTTCCCGGGATCCCTACGAGCAGTACTTC
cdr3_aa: CASSPSRDPYEQYF

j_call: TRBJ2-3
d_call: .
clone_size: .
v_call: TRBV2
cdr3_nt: TGTGCCAGCAGCCTCTCCCGGGATACGCAGTATTTT
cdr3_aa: CASSLSRDTQYF

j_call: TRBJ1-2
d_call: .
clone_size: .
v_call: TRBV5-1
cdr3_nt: TGCGCCAGCAGCTTGGGGCAGGGGACCCATGGCTACACCTTC
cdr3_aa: CASSLGQGTHGYTF

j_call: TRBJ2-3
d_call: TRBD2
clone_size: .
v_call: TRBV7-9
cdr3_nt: TGTGCCAGCAGCTCCCCCGTGGCGGGGGGCGCAGATACGCAGTATTTT
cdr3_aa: CASSSPVAGGADTQYF

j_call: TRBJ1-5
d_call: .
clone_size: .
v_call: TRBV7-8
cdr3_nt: TGTGCCAGCAGAGCGTCGGGGGTGAGCAATCAGCCCCAGCATTTT
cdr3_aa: CASRASGVSNQPQHF

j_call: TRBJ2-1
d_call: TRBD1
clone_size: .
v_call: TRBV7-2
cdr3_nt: TGTGCCAGCAGCCAGCCCGGGACAGGGGGCAGTGAGCAGTTCTTC
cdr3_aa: CASSQPGTGGSEQFF

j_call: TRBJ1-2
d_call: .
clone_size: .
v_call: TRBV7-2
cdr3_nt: TGTGCCAGCAGCTTATCAGGGATCCAGGCCTATGGCTACACCTTC
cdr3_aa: CASSLSGIQAYGYTF

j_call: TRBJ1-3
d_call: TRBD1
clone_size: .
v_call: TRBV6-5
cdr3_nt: TGTGCCAGCACGGACAGGGCGCGGGCTGGAAACACCATATATTTT
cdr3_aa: CASTDRARAGNTIYF

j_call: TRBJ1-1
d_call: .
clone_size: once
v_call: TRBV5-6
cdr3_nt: TGTGCCAGCAGCTTGCAATCGAACACTGAAGCTTTCTTT
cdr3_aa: CASSLQSNTEAFF

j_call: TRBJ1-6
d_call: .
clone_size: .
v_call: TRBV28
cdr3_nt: TGTGCCAGCACCCCTTTATCGGGGTCTATCAGTAATTCACCCCTCCACTTT
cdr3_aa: CASTPLSGSISNSPLHF

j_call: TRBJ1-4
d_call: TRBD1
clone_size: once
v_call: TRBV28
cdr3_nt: TGTGCCAGCAGTTTACCGGACAGGGGGGAAAAACTGTTTTTT
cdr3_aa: CASSLPDRGEKLFF

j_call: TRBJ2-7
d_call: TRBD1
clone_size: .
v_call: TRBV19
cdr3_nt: TGTGCCACCCAGGGGGCCTACGAGCAGTACTTC
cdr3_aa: CATQGAYEQYF